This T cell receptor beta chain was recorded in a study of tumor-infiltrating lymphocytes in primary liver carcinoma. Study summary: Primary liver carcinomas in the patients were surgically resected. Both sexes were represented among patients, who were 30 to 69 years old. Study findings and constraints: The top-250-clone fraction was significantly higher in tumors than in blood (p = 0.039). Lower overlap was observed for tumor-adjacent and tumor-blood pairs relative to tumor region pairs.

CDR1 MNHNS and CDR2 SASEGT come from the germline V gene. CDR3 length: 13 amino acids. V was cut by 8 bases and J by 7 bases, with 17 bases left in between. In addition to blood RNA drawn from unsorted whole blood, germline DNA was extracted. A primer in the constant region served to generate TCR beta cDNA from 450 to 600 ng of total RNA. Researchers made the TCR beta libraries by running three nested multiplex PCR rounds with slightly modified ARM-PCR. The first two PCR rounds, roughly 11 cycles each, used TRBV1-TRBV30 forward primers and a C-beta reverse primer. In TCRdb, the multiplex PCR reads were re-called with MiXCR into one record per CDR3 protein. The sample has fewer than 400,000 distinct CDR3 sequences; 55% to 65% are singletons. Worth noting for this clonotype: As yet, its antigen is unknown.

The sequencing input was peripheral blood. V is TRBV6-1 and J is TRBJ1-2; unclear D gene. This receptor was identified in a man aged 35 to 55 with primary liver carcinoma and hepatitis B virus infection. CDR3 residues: CASFSVVDCGYTF. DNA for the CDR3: TGTGCCAGCTTTTCGGTCGTAGATTGTGGCTACACCTTC.